This T cell receptor (beta chain) was identified during a study of T cells in Graves' hyperthyroidism and ophthalmopathy. This CDR3 comprises 14 residues. Germline V gives CDR1 KGHDR, CDR2 SFDVKD. The germline V and J ends were trimmed by 0 bases and 6 bases, with 8 bases remaining between them. Lactation, pregnancy, other autoimmune disease or uncontrolled infection led to exclusion of patients. In making diagnoses, clinical symptoms, serum thyroxine and TRAb, thyroid ultrasound and orbital computed tomography were all used. What was amplified from RNA transcripts were TCR beta CDR3 regions. Using the HTBI primer set, a first-round RT-PCR was run on the TCR CDR3. TCRdb analysed the multiplex PCR reads with MiXCR anew, one entry per CDR3 protein. The sample shows fewer than 750,000 distinct CDR3 sequences, around 45% of them seen only once.

This receptor was identified in a woman between 18 and 30 years old with Graves' hyperthyroidism. V gene TRBV24-1 combines with J gene TRBJ2-1; no clear D. The sequencing sample was made of peripheral blood or thyroid tissue (not recorded which). The CDR3 loop reads CATSDLILPNEQFF. CDR3 in DNA: TGTGCCACCAGTGATTTGATACTCCCCAATGAGCAGTTCTTC.